The next 25 T cell receptor beta chains were all read from a single sample in a study of early T cells in non-severe SARS-CoV-2 infection. TCRdb reprocessed the 5' RACE reads with MiXCR, giving one entry per CDR3 protein. The table shows about 60,000 distinct CDR3 sequences, with roughly 12% occurring only once. Sequences were obtained from whole blood. The receptors here all came from an adult who was a healthcare worker with PCR-confirmed SARS-CoV-2 infection or an uninfected control (not recorded which).

This clonotype has just a few counts. J is TRBJ2-2 and V is TRBV5-1; the match to TRBD1 covers 9 bases. Trimming took 2 bases from V and 6 from J; bases not matched to a gene: 11. In germline, CDR1 is SGHRS, CDR2 YFSETQ. The CDR3 consists of 17 residues. The CDR3 DNA follows: TGCGCCAGCAGCTTAGAGAAAGCGGACAGGGGTCCCGGGGAGCTGTTTTTT. It codes for CASSLEKADRGPGELFF.

This clonotype was picked up a small number of times. Its ends do not fully match the called genes, so a read error is possible. The DNA for the CDR3 is TGTGCCACCAGTTCGGCGAGCTCTGAAAACACCATATATTTT. Amino acids: CATSSASSENTIYF. The chain is built from TRBV28 and TRBJ1-3; no reliable D call. This CDR3 is built from 14 residues. CDR1 is MDHEN and CDR2 is SYDVKM in the germline V gene.

This clonotype was seen a few times. J is TRBJ2-3 and V is TRBV7-9, with TRBD1 matching over 7 bases. Germline trimming cut 6 bases from V and 1 base from J; bases unmatched to any gene: 4. The CDR3 has 14 residues. Germline values: CDR1 SEHNR, CDR2 FQNEAQ (reference sequence). The CDR3 sequence is CASSLTGRTDTQYF. The DNA for the CDR3 is TGTGCCAGCAGTCTGACAGGGCGCACAGATACGCAGTATTTT.

The sample holds a few counts of this clonotype. V usage is TRBV10-2 and J usage is TRBJ2-7; D is undetermined. Trimming stripped 0 bases from V and 6 bases from J, with 6 bases between. Per the germline V gene, CDR1 is WSHSY and CDR2 is SAAADI. The length of the CDR3 is 12 residues. The CDR3 coding sequence is TGCGCCAGCAGTGAGTCAAGTTTCGAGCAGTACTTC. It is translated as CASSESSFEQYF.

This clonotype turned up a few times. The CDR3 reads CSARARDTEAFF. As DNA, the CDR3 is TGCAGTGCTAGAGCCAGGGACACTGAAGCTTTCTTT. J is TRBJ1-1 and V is TRBV20-1, with D tentatively TRBD1 (5 bases). V lost 1 base and J lost 3, with 6 bases in between. The CDR3 extends over 12 amino acids. Germline-derived CDR1 and CDR2 are DFQATT and SNEGSKA (reference sequence).

This clonotype was seen many times. The chain has TRBV7-2 and TRBJ2-1; D possibly matches TRBD1 or TRBD2 (5 bases each). The germline gives CDR1 SGHTA, CDR2 FQGNSA. Trimming shortened V by 2 bases and J by 1 base, and 15 bases separated the two germline ends. This CDR3 has 17 amino acids. The CDR3 bases are TGTGCCAGCAGCTTATTGGTGGGGGAGTGGTCCTACAATGAGCAGTTCTTC. Protein: CASSLLVGEWSYNEQFF.

This clonotype was observed at least ten times. The CDR3 region has the DNA TGTGCCAGCAGTTTAGCGGGAACGTCCTACAATGAGCAGTTCTTC. This sequence encodes CASSLAGTSYNEQFF. This chain joins TRBV27 and TRBJ2-1, with D perhaps matching TRBD2 (6 bases). CDR1 is MNHEY and CDR2 is SMNVEV in the germline V gene (reference sequence). This CDR3 is 15 amino acids long. Trimming cost V 2 bases and J 1 base, with 9 bases left between them.

This clonotype was recorded only once. This rearrangement joins TRBV5-1 to TRBJ2-5; D unresolved. CDR1 SGHRS and CDR2 YFSETQ come from the germline V gene. The CDR3 loop spans 13 amino acids. Trimming removed 6 bases from V and 4 bases from J, with 13 bases in between. CDR3 amino acids: CASNAGPLETQYF. CDR3 sequence (DNA): TGCGCCAGCAACGCAGGACCACTAGAGACCCAGTACTTC.

This clonotype has ten or more counts. The V gene is TRBV18, the J gene TRBJ2-7; D unresolved. Per the germline V gene, CDR1 is KGHSH and CDR2 is LQKENI. The germline V and J ends were trimmed by 2 bases and 4 bases, with 12 bases remaining between them. There are 14 residues in the CDR3. CDR3 in DNA: TGTGCCAGCTCACCAACGGCAGCAACATACGAGCAGTACTTC. It encodes CASSPTAATYEQYF.

This clonotype was detected a few times. This rearrangement joins TRBV4-3 to TRBJ1-6; tentative D call: TRBD1 (6 bases). The CDR3 extends over 15 amino acids. Per germline, CDR1 LGHNA and CDR2 YSLEER. Between the trimmed V and J ends, which lost 1 base and 7 bases, there was a span of 11 bases. CDR3 in DNA: TGCGCCAGCAGCCAAGCGGGGACACTCAATTCACCCCTCCACTTT. This translates into CASSQAGTLNSPLHF.

This rearrangement joins TRBV3-1 to TRBJ2-5; 8 nucleotides match TRBD1. This CDR3 is 16 amino acids long. CDR1 and CDR2 from the germline V gene are LGHDT and YNNKEL (reference sequence). The ends lost 5 bases at V and 5 bases at J; junction bases unmatched: 13. The CDR3 protein is CASSDRNRGDRETQYF. The CDR3 DNA reads TGTGCCAGCAGCGATAGGAACAGGGGGGATAGGGAGACCCAGTACTTC.

This clonotype was seen a few times. The chain uses TRBV9 and TRBJ2-1; 7 bases agree with TRBD2. Per germline, CDR1 SGDLS and CDR2 YYNGEE. The trim removed 0 bases at V and 11 bases at J, leaving 8 bases unmatched. The CDR3 has 14 amino acids. This CDR3 is CASSVATGSGKQFF. CDR3 in DNA: TGTGCCAGCAGCGTAGCTACGGGGAGCGGGAAGCAGTTCTTC.

This clonotype was found a few times. The rearrangement links TRBV28 to TRBJ1-2; the D gene is possibly TRBD1 (6 bases). Trimming removed 6 bases at V and 7 bases at J, with 18 bases between. The CDR3 covers 14 residues. The germline CDR1 and CDR2 sequences are MDHEN and SYDVKM. The CDR3: CASRPGGARTGYTF. In nucleotides, the CDR3 is TGTGCCAGCAGGCCGGGGGGCGCGCGGACTGGCTACACCTTC.

This clonotype was observed a few times. V gene TRBV5-1 combines with J gene TRBJ1-5, with 7 bases lining up with TRBD1. With 0 bases clipped from V and 4 bases from J, the junction kept 4 bases outside the gene matches. Germline assignment: CDR1 SGHRS and CDR2 YFSETQ. CDR3 length: 15 amino acids. The chain's CDR3 is CASSLEGTENQPQHF. Here the CDR3 DNA reads TGCGCCAGCAGCTTGGAGGGGACAGAAAATCAGCCCCAGCATTTT. The entire variable domain, with the rest obtained from reference TRBV5-1 and TRBJ1-5, is as follows: KAGVTQTPRYLIKTRGQQVTLSCSPISGHRSVSWYQQTPGQGLQFLFEYFSETQRNKGNFPGRFSGRQFSNSRSEMNVSTLELGDSALYLCASSLEGTENQPQHFGDGTRLSIL.

This clonotype was detected many times. The rearrangement joins TRBV6-6 to TRBJ2-5, with TRBD2 matching over 14 bases. The CDR3 is 17 amino acids. Germline assignment: CDR1 MNHNY and CDR2 SVGAGI (reference sequence). V gave up 4 bases and J gave up 7 bases; unmatched junction bases: 11. CDR3 nucleotide sequence: TGTGCCAGCAGTTTATTAGGGACTAGCGGGAGTCAGGGGACCCAGTACTTC. Its protein is CASSLLGTSGSQGTQYF.

This clonotype turned up a few times. This rearrangement joins TRBV20-1 to TRBJ1-4; 7 nucleotides align to TRBD1. This CDR3 comprises 12 residues. Germline V gene sequence: CDR1 DFQATT, CDR2 SNEGSKA (reference sequence). The junction had 6 bases not matched to a gene; V was cut back by 6 bases and J by 8 bases. The CDR3 here is CSAAEQGEKLFF. The CDR3 DNA follows: TGCAGTGCCGCCGAACAGGGGGAAAAACTGTTTTTT.

The V and J genes are TRBV19 and TRBJ1-2; no reliable D call. Germline CDR1 and CDR2: LNHDA and SQIVND (reference sequence). Trimming cost V 0 bases and J 3 bases, with 17 bases left between them. CDR3 length: 17 residues. DNA of the CDR3: TGTGCCAGTAGTATAGATAGGTGGAGGGCGTCAGACTATGGCTACACCTTC. It encodes CASSIDRWRASDYGYTF.

About this clonotype itself: One junction end disagrees with the germline gene, perhaps due to a read error. This chain joins TRBV7-2 and TRBJ2-7; 8 bases are a match to TRBD1. CDR1 SGHTA and CDR2 FQGNSA come from the germline V gene. The length of the CDR3 is 20 residues. The DNA for the CDR3 is TGCGCCAGCAGCTTGGGAGGTGCAATGGGGTTTGACAGGGGCGATTACGAGCAGTACTTC. This encodes CASSLGGAMGFDRGDYEQYF.

This clonotype was counted only a few times. The rearrangement links TRBV10-3 to TRBJ2-3; D is perhaps TRBD1 (6 bases). The CDR3 consists of 12 residues. Germline V gene lookup returns CDR1 ENHRY and CDR2 SYGVKD. The V and J ends lost 2 bases and 6 bases respectively, with 6 bases between them. CDR3 in amino acids: CAISERGDTQYF. CDR3 sequence (DNA): TGTGCCATCAGTGAGAGGGGGGATACGCAGTATTTT.

This clonotype has a count of ten or more. V gene TRBV6-5 combines with J gene TRBJ1-2, with no clear D. Trimming removed 9 bases from V and 9 bases from J, with 17 bases in between. Per germline, CDR1 MNHEY and CDR2 SVGAGI. The CDR3 runs to 12 residues. CDR3 protein: CASHRESGSYTF. CDR3 in DNA: TGTGCCAGTCATAGGGAATCAGGAAGCTACACCTTC.

There are many counts of this clonotype. The rearrangement uses TRBV2 and TRBJ2-6; 7 bases map to TRBD2. J gave up 1 base and V 7 bases, and 4 bases lay outside the gene matches. CDR1 and CDR2 from the germline V gene are SNHLY and FYNNEI. There are 15 residues in the CDR3. The CDR3 bases are TGTGCCAGCACCCGGGGAGGGTCTGGGGCCAACGTCCTGACTTTC. Protein: CASTRGGSGANVLTF.

In this sample, this clonotype turned up many times. The CDR3 sequence is CASSFLGTEAFF. The CDR3 nucleotides read TGTGCCAGCAGCTTTCTAGGAACTGAAGCTTTCTTT. This rearrangement joins TRBV7-9 to TRBJ1-1; D unresolved. Germline CDR1 and CDR2: SEHNR and FQNEAQ (reference sequence). Trimming took 3 bases from V and 5 from J, leaving 7 bases between them. The CDR3 spans 12 residues. Based on the CDR3 plus reference TRBV7-9 and TRBJ1-1, the full variable domain is DTGVSQNPRHKITKRGQNVTFRCDPISEHNRLYWYRQTLGQGPEFLTYFQNEAQLEKSRLLSDRFSAERPKGSFSTLEIQRTEQGDSAMYLCASSFLGTEAFFGQGTRLTVV.

This clonotype showed up many times. The chain combines TRBV3-1 with TRBJ1-5; 10 bases line up with TRBD1. The CDR3 has 14 amino acids. Germline CDR1 reads LGHDT; CDR2 reads YNNKEL (reference sequence). Trimming cost V 1 base and J 8 bases; bases outside gene matches: 2. CDR3 sequence: CASSQGQGAKPQHF. CDR3 nucleotides: TGTGCCAGCAGCCAAGGACAGGGGGCAAAGCCCCAGCATTTT.

This clonotype has more than one count but fewer than ten. This sequence joins TRBV11-2 and TRBJ2-1; either TRBD1 or TRBD2 may supply D (5 bases each). The ends were cut back, 5 bases at V and 4 bases at J, with 15 bases in the middle. The CDR3 is made up of 15 amino acids. CDR1 and CDR2 (germline): SGHAT, FQNNGV. CDR3 coding DNA: TGTGCCAGCAGCGTACGGGACCGACGATACAATGAGCAGTTCTTC. Its protein product is CASSVRDRRYNEQFF.

The chain carries TRBV7-2 and TRBJ2-3, with 16 positions matching TRBD2. V was pared by 5 bases and J by 6 bases, with 2 bases of the junction left unmatched. The germline V gene encodes CDR1 SGHTA and CDR2 FQGNSA. CDR3 length equals 15 residues. The CDR3 DNA sequence: TGTGCCAGCAGCCCGGGACTAGCGGGAGGGGATACGCAGTATTTT. Its translation: CASSPGLAGGDTQYF.